This TCR beta chain was profiled in a study of CXCR3-negative and CXCR3-positive naive CD8 T cells. The CDR3 consists of 12 residues. CDR1 and CDR2 from the germline V gene are SGHRS and YFSETQ. TRB cDNA was prepared as libraries by UMI-labeled 5' RACE. For each CDR3 protein, TCRdb gives one entry from its re-call of the 5' RACE reads, without DNA. This table holds under 75,000 distinct CDR3 sequences. The rearrangement links TRBV5-1 to TRBJ2-2. The material sequenced was naive CXCR3- CD8+ T cells from blood. The subset denotes: CD45RO-CCR7+CD27+CD95- naive CD8+ T cells lacking CXCR3 (TNR3-). This receptor was taken from a human donor in good health. Some clones in this sample may be carry-over from other donors' samples. The CDR3 here is CASSGTVGELFF.